What follows are 21 T cell receptor beta chains derived from one specimen sequenced in a study of T cell responses to AZD1222 COVID-19 vaccine (dated by TCRdb to 2020 to 2023). The time point tag for this specimen amounts to: baseline before first vaccination. Library prep was done by the immunoSEQ multiplex PCR assay. TCRdb's version of the immuneACCESS table is confined to in-frame rearrangements and falls short of the full clone set. An unresolved V gene accounts for under half of the shortfall where checked; the remainder is of unknown origin. The table for this sample lists 85,000 to 110,000 clones; roughly 91% of them were counted only once. The ten top clones hold around 4.8% of the sample. Sequenced here: peripheral blood, sampled on day 0 of AZD1222 vaccination. The receptors were gathered from an adult in good health.

The chain has TRBV6-5 and TRBJ1-5; a possible D gene is TRBD1 (5 bases). Trimming pared 6 bases from V and 3 bases from J, leaving 12 bases between. CDR1 and CDR2 from the germline V gene are MNHEY and SVGAGI. The CDR3 consists of 14 residues. The CDR3: CASSGAGTNQPQHF. CDR3 bases: TGTGCCAGCAGCGGAGCGGGGACCAATCAGCCCCAGCATTTT.

The J gene is TRBJ1-6, the V gene TRBV5-4, with 12 positions matching TRBD1. Germline V CDR1 and CDR2: SGHNT, YYREEE (reference sequence). The CDR3 contains 14 residues. J lost 9 bases, V lost 3 bases, and 1 base had no gene match. The CDR3 DNA is TGTGCCAGCAGCTGGGACAGGGGGCCTTCACCCCTCCACTTT. Translated: CASSWDRGPSPLHF.

The rearrangement links TRBV4-1 to TRBJ2-1, with TRBD1 as a possible D gene (6 bases). V lost 10 bases to trimming and J lost 0 bases, with 13 bases between them. The CDR3 consists of 14 residues. Per the germline V gene, CDR1 is MGHRA and CDR2 is YSYEKL. The CDR3 sequence is CAIGTPSSYNEQFF. In nucleotides, the CDR3 is TGCGCCATAGGGACACCGAGCTCCTACAATGAGCAGTTCTTC.

The chain recombines TRBV10-2 with TRBJ1-1; D not resolved. The germline CDR1 and CDR2 sequences are WSHSY and SAAADI. Trimming left V 7 bases short and J 8 bases short, with 20 bases between. This CDR3 region has 14 residues. CDR3 protein: CASILAHFGSEAFF. The CDR3 DNA reads TGCGCCAGCATTCTCGCCCATTTTGGGTCCGAAGCTTTCTTT.

Here the CDR3 reads CASKAGDHNYGYTF. CDR3 coding DNA: TGTGCCAGTAAGGCAGGGGACCATAACTATGGCTACACCTTC. The J gene is TRBJ1-2, the V gene TRBV19; tentatively, D is TRBD1 (6 bases). The length of the CDR3 is 14 residues. V dropped 7 bases and J dropped 1 base, with 13 bases sitting between them. CDR1 and CDR2 from the germline V gene are LNHDA and SQIVND (reference sequence).

The CDR3 protein is CASKETGEAFF. The CDR3 nucleotides are TGTGCCAGCAAAGAGACAGGTGAAGCTTTCTTT. V is TRBV6-5 and J is TRBJ1-1; D is possibly TRBD1 (6 bases). The CDR3 runs to 11 residues. In germline, CDR1 is MNHEY, CDR2 SVGAGI. Trimming removed 7 bases from V and 7 bases from J, with 10 bases in between.

The CDR3 protein is CASSLAQGYNQPQHF. The CDR3 nucleotides are TGTGCCAGCAGCTTAGCACAGGGCTACAATCAGCCCCAGCATTTT. The J gene is TRBJ1-5, the V gene TRBV7-2; D perhaps matches TRBD1 (6 bases). The CDR3 is 15 amino acids. V was trimmed by 0 bases and J by 3 bases, leaving 9 bases between them. Germline V CDR1 and CDR2: SGHTA, FQGNSA. The complete variable domain, with remaining parts taken from reference TRBV7-2 and TRBJ1-5, reads GAGVSQSPSNKVTEKGKDVELRCDPISGHTALYWYRQSLGQGLEFLIYFQGNSAPDKSGLPSDRFSAERTGGSVSTLTIQRTQQEDSAVYLCASSLAQGYNQPQHFGDGTRLSIL.

V gene TRBV27 combines with J gene TRBJ2-7, with D unresolved. This CDR3 has 15 amino acids. Germline V gene lookup returns CDR1 MNHEY and CDR2 SMNVEV (reference sequence). The V end was cut by 0 bases, the J end by 2 bases, with 11 bases between. The CDR3 sequence: CASSLSRTPTYEQYF. The CDR3 DNA follows: TGTGCCAGCAGTTTATCGCGCACACCTACCTACGAGCAGTACTTC.

This rearrangement joins TRBV27 to TRBJ2-7, with 7 bases aligning to TRBD1. The CDR3 contains 13 residues. Germline lookup yields CDR1 MNHEY and CDR2 SMNVEV (reference sequence). V gave up 5 bases and J gave up 1 base; unmatched junction bases: 2. CDR3 DNA sequence: TGTGCCAGCAGTGTGACAGGGTCCTACGAGCAGTACTTC. Translating gives CASSVTGSYEQYF.

The chain has TRBV5-4 and TRBJ1-1; TRBD1 matches 7 bases. Germline loops: CDR1 SGHNT, CDR2 YYREEE (reference sequence). With 4 bases clipped from V and 0 bases from J, the junction kept 12 bases outside the gene matches. The CDR3 contains 17 residues. CDR3 loop: CASSGDRARGMNTEAFF. Here the CDR3 DNA reads TGTGCCAGCAGCGGCGACAGGGCGAGGGGGATGAACACTGAAGCTTTCTTT.

This clone was seen only once. The chain joins TRBV4-3 to TRBJ2-3, with D maybe TRBD2 (6 bases). This CDR3 has 13 amino acids. V was trimmed by 2 bases and J by 5 bases, leaving 8 bases between them. Per the germline V gene, CDR1 is LGHNA and CDR2 is YSLEER. The CDR3 DNA reads as TGCGCCAGCAGCCAATCCGGGGGAGATACGCAGTATTTT. Translating gives CASSQSGGDTQYF.

This chain joins TRBV9 and TRBJ1-2; D is possibly TRBD1 (6 bases). The CDR3 runs 14 residues. Germline loops: CDR1 SGDLS, CDR2 YYNGEE. The V end was cut by 6 bases, the J end by 4 bases, with 16 bases between. Written as DNA, the CDR3 is TGTGCCAGCAAGAGTTCAGGGGCGATCTATGGCTACACCTTC. Translation gives CASKSSGAIYGYTF.

In its sample, this clone was seen a few times. The chain links TRBV7-2 to TRBJ1-6, with 8 bases fitting TRBD1. V trimming: 5 bases; J trimming: 5 bases; junction bases outside the gene matches: 5. Germline V gene sequence: CDR1 SGHTA, CDR2 FQGNSA. The CDR3 is 15 residues long. The CDR3 DNA is TGTGCCAGCAGCAAGCAGGGGGCCCATAATTCACCCCTCCACTTT. Translation gives CASSKQGAHNSPLHF.

The J gene is TRBJ2-1, the V gene TRBV7-8; 15 bases line up with TRBD2. The germline V gene encodes CDR1 SGHVS and CDR2 FQNEAQ. The CDR3 is made up of 18 amino acids. After removal of 4 bases from V and 4 bases from J, the junction contained 8 bases not matched to a gene. CDR3: CASSSFGLAGGVYNEQFF. The DNA for the CDR3 is TGTGCCAGCAGCTCCTTCGGACTAGCGGGGGGGGTATACAATGAGCAGTTCTTC.

The chain combines TRBV9 with TRBJ2-1; 8 bases fit TRBD2. V was pared by 3 bases and J by 7 bases, with 12 bases of the junction left unmatched. The CDR3 extends over 16 amino acids. Germline lookup yields CDR1 SGDLS and CDR2 YYNGEE. The CDR3 reads CASSGTWGGGPNEQFF. The CDR3 nucleotides read TGTGCCAGCAGCGGGACGTGGGGCGGGGGGCCAAATGAGCAGTTCTTC.

J is TRBJ1-2 and V is TRBV4-3; D unclear. Germline V CDR1 and CDR2: LGHNA, YSLEER. The CDR3 has 13 residues. With 1 base removed from V and 8 bases from J, the gap between germline ends came to 11 bases. As DNA, the CDR3 is TGCGCCAGCAGCCAAGTCACGCGACAAGGCTACACCTTC. Protein sequence: CASSQVTRQGYTF.

This clone has just one count. The V call is TRBV5-1, the J call TRBJ2-3, with 9 nucleotides matching TRBD1. V was pared by 3 bases and J by 6 bases, with 8 bases of the junction left unmatched. The CDR3 runs 15 residues. In germline, CDR1 is SGHRS, CDR2 YFSETQ. The CDR3 sequence is CASSSRDRAPDTQYF. CDR3 in DNA: TGCGCCAGCAGCTCCCGGGACAGGGCTCCGGATACGCAGTATTTT.

V is TRBV11-2 and J is TRBJ2-1; D not certain. Germline V CDR1 and CDR2: SGHAT, FQNNGV. The CDR3 runs 13 residues. Trimming removed 2 bases from V and 4 bases from J, with 6 bases in between. The CDR3 nucleotides are TGTGCCAGCAGCTTAATCGGTTACAATGAGCAGTTCTTC. Encoded protein: CASSLIGYNEQFF.

The chain joins TRBV7-2 to TRBJ2-5; the match to TRBD1 covers 7 bases. The CDR3 length is 13 residues. Per germline, CDR1 SGHTA and CDR2 FQGNSA. The J segment lost 0 bases and the V segment lost 8 bases, leaving 3 bases of the junction unmatched. CDR3 coding DNA: TGTGCCAGCGGAACAGGGGACCAAGAGACCCAGTACTTC. Its translation: CASGTGDQETQYF.

The V and J genes are TRBV28 and TRBJ1-5, with no clear D. Germline CDR1 reads MDHEN; CDR2 reads SYDVKM. The V gene lost 2 bases and the J gene lost 2 bases, with 4 bases spanning the gap. This CDR3 has 13 amino acids. The CDR3 DNA reads TGTGCCAGCAGTTTAAGTGGCAATCAGCCCCAGCATTTT. Translated: CASSLSGNQPQHF. The whole variable domain, filled in from reference TRBV28 and TRBJ1-5, reads DVKVTQSSRYLVKRTGEKVFLECVQDMDHENMFWYRQDPGLGLRLIYFSYDVKMKEKGDIPEGYSVSREKKERFSLILESASTNQTSMYLCASSLSGNQPQHFGDGTRLSIL.

The V gene is TRBV18, the J gene TRBJ1-2; 8 bases fit TRBD1. The trim removed 6 bases at V and 0 bases at J, leaving 3 bases unmatched. CDR3 size: 14 residues. In germline, CDR1 is KGHSH, CDR2 LQKENI. The CDR3 spells CASSPGGSNYGYTF. The CDR3 DNA sequence: TGTGCCAGCTCGCCAGGGGGCTCTAACTATGGCTACACCTTC.